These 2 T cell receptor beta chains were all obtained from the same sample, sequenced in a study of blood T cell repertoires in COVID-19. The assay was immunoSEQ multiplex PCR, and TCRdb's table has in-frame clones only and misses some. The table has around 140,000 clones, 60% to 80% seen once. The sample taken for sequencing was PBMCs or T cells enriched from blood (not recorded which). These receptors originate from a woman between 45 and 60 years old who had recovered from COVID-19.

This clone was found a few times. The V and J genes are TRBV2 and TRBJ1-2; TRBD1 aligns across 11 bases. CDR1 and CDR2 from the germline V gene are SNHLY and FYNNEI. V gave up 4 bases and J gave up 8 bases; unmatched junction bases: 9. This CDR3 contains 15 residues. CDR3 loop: CASSGGQGGFVGYTF. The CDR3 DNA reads TGTGCCAGCAGTGGGGGACAGGGGGGATTCGTCGGCTACACCTTC.

The DNA for the CDR3 is TGTGCCAGCAGTGAACCGACAGGGAGGGGAAACACCATATATTTT. Translation: CASSEPTGRGNTIYF. The rearrangement uses TRBV28 and TRBJ1-3, with 7 bases that match TRBD1. This CDR3 comprises 15 residues. Germline-derived CDR1 and CDR2 are MDHEN and SYDVKM. V shed 5 bases, J shed 4 bases, and the junction held 8 bases outside the gene matches.